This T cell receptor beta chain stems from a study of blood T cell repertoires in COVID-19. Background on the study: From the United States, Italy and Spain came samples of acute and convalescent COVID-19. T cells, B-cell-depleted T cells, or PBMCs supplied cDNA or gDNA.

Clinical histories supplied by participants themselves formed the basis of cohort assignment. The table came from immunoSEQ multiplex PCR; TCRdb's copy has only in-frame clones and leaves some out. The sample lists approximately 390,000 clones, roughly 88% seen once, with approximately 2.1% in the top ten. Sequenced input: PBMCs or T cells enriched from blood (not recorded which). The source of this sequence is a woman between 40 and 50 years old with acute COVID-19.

This CDR3 is CATSAPGSDTQYF. In nucleotides, the CDR3 is TGTGCCACCAGTGCCCCGGGGTCAGATACGCAGTATTTT. This chain links TRBV24-1 with TRBJ2-3; possible D gene TRBD2, 5 bases. V shed 5 bases and J shed 4 bases, with 9 bases lying between them. Germline V gene lookup returns CDR1 KGHDR and CDR2 SFDVKD. The CDR3 loop spans 13 amino acids.